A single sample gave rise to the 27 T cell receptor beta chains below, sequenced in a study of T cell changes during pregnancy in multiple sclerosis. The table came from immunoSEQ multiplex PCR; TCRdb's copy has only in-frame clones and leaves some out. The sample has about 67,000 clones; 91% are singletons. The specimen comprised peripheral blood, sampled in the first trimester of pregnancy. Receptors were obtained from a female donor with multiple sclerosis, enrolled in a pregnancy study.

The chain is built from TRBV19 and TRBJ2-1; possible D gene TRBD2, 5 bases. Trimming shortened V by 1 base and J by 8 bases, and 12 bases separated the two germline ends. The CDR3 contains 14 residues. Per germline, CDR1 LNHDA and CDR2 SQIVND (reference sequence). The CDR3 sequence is CASSIVPGIDEQFF. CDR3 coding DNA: TGTGCCAGTAGTATAGTACCGGGGATCGATGAGCAGTTCTTC.

The CDR3 DNA is TGTGCCAGCAGTCGGACAGGGTCTAACAATCAGCCCCAGCATTTT. Its translation: CASSRTGSNNQPQHF. The rearrangement uses TRBV28 and TRBJ1-5; 8 bases match TRBD1. The ends lost 5 bases at V and 3 bases at J; junction bases unmatched: 6. CDR3 length: 15 amino acids. CDR1 MDHEN and CDR2 SYDVKM come from the germline V gene.

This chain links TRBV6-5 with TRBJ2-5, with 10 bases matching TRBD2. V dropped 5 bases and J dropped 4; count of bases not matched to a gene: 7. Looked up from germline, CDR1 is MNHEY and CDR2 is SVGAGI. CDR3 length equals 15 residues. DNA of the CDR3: TGTGCCAGCAGTCTAACACTAGCGGGGCGAGAGACCCAGTACTTC. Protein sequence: CASSLTLAGRETQYF.

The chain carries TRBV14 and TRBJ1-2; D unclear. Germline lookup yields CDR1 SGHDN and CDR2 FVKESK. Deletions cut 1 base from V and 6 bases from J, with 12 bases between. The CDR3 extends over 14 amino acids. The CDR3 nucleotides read TGTGCCAGCAGCCAAGTGGGTGCAGGTCATGGCTACACCTTC. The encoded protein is CASSQVGAGHGYTF.

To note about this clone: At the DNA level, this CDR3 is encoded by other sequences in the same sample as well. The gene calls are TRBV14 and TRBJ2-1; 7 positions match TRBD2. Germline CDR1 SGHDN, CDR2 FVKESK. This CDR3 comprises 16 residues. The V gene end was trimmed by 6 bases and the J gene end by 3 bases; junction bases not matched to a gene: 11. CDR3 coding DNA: TGTGCCAGCAGTCGGGCTAGCGGACGTCACTACAATGAGCAGTTCTTC. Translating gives CASSRASGRHYNEQFF.

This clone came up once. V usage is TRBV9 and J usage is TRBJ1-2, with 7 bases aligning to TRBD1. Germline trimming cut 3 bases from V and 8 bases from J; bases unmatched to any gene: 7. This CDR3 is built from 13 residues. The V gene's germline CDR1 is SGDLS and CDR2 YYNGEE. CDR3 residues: CASSADRVGGYTF. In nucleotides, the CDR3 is TGTGCCAGCAGCGCTGACAGGGTAGGAGGCTACACCTTC.

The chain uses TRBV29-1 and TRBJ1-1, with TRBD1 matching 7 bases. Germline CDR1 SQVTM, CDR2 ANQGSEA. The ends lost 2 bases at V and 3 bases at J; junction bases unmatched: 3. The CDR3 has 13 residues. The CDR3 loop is CSVEPQGDTEAFF. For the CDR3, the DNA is TGCAGCGTTGAACCCCAGGGGGACACTGAAGCTTTCTTT.

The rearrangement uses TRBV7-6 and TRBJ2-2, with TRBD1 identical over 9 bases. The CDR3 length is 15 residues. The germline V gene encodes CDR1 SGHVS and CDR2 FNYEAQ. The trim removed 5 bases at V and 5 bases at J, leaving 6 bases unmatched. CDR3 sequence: CASSRTGVLTGELFF. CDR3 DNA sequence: TGTGCCAGCAGCCGGACAGGGGTCCTGACCGGGGAGCTGTTTTTT.

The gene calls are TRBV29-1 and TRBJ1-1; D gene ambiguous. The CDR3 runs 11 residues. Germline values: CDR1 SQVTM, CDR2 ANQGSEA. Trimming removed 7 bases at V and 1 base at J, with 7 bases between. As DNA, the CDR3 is TGCAGCGGGAGCAAGAACACTGAAGCTTTCTTT. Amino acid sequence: CSGSKNTEAFF.

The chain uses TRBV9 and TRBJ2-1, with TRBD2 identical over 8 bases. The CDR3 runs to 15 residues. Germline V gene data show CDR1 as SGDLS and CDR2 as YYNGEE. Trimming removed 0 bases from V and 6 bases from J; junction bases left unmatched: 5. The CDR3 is CASSVAAGEGNEQFF. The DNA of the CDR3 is TGTGCCAGCAGCGTAGCAGCGGGGGAGGGCAATGAGCAGTTCTTC.

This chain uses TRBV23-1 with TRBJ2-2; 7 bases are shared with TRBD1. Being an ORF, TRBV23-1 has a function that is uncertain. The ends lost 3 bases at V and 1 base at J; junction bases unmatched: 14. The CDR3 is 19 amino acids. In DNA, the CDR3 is TGCGCCAGCAGTCATTTCTGTCGGGACAGCACTCGGAACACCGGGGAGCTGTTTTTT. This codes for CASSHFCRDSTRNTGELFF.

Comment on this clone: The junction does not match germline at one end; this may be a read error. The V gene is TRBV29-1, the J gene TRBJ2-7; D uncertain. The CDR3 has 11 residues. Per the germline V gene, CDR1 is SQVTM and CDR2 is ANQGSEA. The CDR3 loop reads CSVEVRGEQYF. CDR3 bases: TGCAGCGTAGAAGTCCGAGGCGAGCAGTACTTC.

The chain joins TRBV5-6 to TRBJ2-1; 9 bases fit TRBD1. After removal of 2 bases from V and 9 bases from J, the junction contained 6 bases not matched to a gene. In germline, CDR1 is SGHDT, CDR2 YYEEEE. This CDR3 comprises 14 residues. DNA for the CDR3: TGTGCCAGCAGCTTCGGGACAGGGAAGGCTGAGCAGTTCTTC. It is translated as CASSFGTGKAEQFF. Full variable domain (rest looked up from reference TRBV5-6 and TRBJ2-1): DAGVTQSPTHLIKTRGQQVTLRCSPKSGHDTVSWYQQALGQGPQFIFQYYEEEERQRGNFPDRFSGHQFPNYSSELNVNALLLGDSALYLCASSFGTGKAEQFFGPGTRLTVL.

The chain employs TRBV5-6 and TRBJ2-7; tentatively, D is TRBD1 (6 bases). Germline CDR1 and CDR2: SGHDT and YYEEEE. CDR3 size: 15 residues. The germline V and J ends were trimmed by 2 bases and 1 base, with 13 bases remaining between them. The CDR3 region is CASSLLAGQSYEQYF. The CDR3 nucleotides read TGTGCCAGCAGCTTATTGGCTGGACAGTCCTACGAGCAGTACTTC.

CDR3 nucleotide sequence: TGTGCCAGCGGGGCAGGACGCTTGAACACTGAAGCTTTCTTT. Its protein product is CASGAGRLNTEAFF. The V and J genes are TRBV6-5 and TRBJ1-1; D is perhaps TRBD1 (5 bases). Germline V gene sequence: CDR1 MNHEY, CDR2 SVGAGI. The CDR3 length is 14 residues. V was trimmed by 8 bases and J by 0 bases, leaving 13 bases between them.

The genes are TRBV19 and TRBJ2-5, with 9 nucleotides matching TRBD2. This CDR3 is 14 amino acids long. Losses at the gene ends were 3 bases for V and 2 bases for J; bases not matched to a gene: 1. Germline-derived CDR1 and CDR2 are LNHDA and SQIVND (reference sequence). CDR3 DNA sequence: TGTGCCAGTAGTATTCTAGCGGGACAAGAGACCCAGTACTTC. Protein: CASSILAGQETQYF. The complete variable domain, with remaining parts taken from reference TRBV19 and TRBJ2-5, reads DGGITQSPKYLFRKEGQNVTLSCEQNLNHDAMYWYRQDPGQGLRLIYYSQIVNDFQKGDIAEGYSVSREKKESFPLTVTSAQKNPTAFYLCASSILAGQETQYFGPGTRLLVL.

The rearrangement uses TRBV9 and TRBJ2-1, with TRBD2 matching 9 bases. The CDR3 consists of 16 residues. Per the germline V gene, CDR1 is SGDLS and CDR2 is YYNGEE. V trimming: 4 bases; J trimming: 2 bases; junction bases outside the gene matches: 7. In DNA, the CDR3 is TGTGCCAGCAGCATTAGCGGGAGTAGGACCTACAATGAGCAGTTCTTC. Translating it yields CASSISGSRTYNEQFF.

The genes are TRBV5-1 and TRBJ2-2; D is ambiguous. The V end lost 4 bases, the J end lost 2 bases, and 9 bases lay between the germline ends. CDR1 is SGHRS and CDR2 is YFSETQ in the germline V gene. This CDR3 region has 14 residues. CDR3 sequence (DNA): TGCGCCAGCAGCCCCCGCGGAAACACCGGGGAGCTGTTTTTT. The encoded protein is CASSPRGNTGELFF.

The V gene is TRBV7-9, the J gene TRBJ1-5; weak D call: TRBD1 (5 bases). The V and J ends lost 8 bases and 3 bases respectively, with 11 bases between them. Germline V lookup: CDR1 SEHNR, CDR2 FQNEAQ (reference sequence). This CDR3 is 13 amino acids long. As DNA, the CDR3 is TGTGCCAGCCGGAGGGACGCCAATCAGCCCCAGCATTTT. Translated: CASRRDANQPQHF.

CDR3 sequence: CASSYGTSGRKGWNEQFF. Written as DNA, the CDR3 is TGTGCCAGCAGCTACGGGACTAGCGGGAGGAAGGGGTGGAATGAGCAGTTCTTC. The rearrangement joins TRBV11-3 to TRBJ2-1; TRBD2 matches at 15 bases. The germline V gene encodes CDR1 SGHNT and CDR2 YENEEA. J was trimmed by 7 bases and V by 4 bases; bases with no gene match: 11. The CDR3 has 18 residues.

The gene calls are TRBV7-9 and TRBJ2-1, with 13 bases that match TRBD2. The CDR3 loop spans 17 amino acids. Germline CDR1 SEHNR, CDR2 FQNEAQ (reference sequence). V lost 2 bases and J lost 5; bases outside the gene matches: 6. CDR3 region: CASSLTTGLAGHNEQFF. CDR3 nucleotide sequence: TGTGCCAGCAGCTTAACCACGGGACTAGCGGGACACAATGAGCAGTTCTTC.

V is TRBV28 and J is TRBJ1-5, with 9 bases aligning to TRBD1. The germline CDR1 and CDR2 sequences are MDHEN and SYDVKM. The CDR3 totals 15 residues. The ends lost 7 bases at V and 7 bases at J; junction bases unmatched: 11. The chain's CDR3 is CASNLVTGGMQPQHF. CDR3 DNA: TGTGCCAGCAACTTGGTAACAGGGGGCATGCAGCCCCAGCATTTT.

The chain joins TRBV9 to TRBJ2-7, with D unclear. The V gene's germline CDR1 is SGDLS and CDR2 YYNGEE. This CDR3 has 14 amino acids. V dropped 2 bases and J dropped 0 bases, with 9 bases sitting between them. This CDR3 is CASSVAVSSYEQYF. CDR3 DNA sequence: TGTGCCAGCAGCGTCGCGGTAAGCTCCTACGAGCAGTACTTC. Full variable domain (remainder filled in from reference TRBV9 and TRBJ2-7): DSGVTQTPKHLITATGQRVTLRCSPRSGDLSVYWYQQSLDQGLQFLIQYYNGEERAKGNILERFSAQQFPDLHSELNLSSLELGDSALYFCASSVAVSSYEQYFGPGTRLTVT.

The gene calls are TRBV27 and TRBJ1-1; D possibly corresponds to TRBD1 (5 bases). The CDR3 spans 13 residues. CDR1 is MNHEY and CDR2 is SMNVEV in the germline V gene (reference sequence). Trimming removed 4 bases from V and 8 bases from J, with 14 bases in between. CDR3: CASSSNLGAEAFF. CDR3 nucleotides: TGTGCCAGCAGTTCCAACCTAGGGGCGGAAGCTTTCTTT.

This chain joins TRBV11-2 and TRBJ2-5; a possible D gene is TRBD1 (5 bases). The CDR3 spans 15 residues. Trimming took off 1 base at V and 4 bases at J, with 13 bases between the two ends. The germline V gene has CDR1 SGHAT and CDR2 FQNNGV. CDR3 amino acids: CASSLVIPQGETQYF. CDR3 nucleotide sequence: TGTGCCAGCAGCTTAGTAATCCCGCAGGGAGAGACCCAGTACTTC. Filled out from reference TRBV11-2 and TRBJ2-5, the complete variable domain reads EAGVAQSPRYKIIEKRQSVAFWCNPISGHATLYWYQQILGQGPKLLIQFQNNGVVDDSQLPKDRFSAERLKGVDSTLKIQPAKLEDSAVYLCASSLVIPQGETQYFGPGTRLLVL.

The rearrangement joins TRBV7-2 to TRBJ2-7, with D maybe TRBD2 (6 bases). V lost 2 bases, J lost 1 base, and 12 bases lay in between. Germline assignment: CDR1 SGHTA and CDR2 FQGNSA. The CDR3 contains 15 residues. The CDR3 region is CASSLLFGGSYEQYF. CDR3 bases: TGTGCCAGCAGCTTACTATTCGGGGGTTCCTACGAGCAGTACTTC.

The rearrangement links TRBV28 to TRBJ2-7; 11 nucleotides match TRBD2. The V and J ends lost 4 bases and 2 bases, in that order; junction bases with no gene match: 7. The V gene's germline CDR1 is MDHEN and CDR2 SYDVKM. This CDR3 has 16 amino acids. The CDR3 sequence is CASSSVAGGTTYEQYF. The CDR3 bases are TGTGCCAGCAGTTCCGTAGCGGGAGGGACAACCTACGAGCAGTACTTC. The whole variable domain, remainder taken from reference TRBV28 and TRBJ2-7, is DVKVTQSSRYLVKRTGEKVFLECVQDMDHENMFWYRQDPGLGLRLIYFSYDVKMKEKGDIPEGYSVSREKKERFSLILESASTNQTSMYLCASSSVAGGTTYEQYFGPGTRLTVT.